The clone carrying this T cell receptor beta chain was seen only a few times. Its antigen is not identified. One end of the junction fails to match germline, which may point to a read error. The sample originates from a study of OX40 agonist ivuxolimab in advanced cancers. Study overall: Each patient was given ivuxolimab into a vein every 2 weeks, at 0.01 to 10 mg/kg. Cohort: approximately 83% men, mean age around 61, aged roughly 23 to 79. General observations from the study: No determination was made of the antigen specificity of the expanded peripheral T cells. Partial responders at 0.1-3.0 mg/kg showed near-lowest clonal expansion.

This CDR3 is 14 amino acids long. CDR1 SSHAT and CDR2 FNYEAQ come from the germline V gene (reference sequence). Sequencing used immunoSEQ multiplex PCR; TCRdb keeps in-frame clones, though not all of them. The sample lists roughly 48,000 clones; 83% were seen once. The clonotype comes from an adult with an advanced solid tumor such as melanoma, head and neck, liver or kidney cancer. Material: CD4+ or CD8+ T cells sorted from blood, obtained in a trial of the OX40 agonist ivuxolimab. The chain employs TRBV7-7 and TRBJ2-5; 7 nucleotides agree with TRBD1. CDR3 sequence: CASSLGQAQETQYF. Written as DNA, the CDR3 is TGTGCTAGCAGCTTAGGACAGGCACAAGAGACCCAGTACTTC.